This T cell receptor beta chain is from a study of blood T cell repertoires in COVID-19. About the research overall: Whether acute or convalescent, the COVID-19 samples came from the United States, Italy and Spain. T cells, B-cell-depleted T cells, or PBMCs provided the cDNA or gDNA that served as material.

The assay was immunoSEQ multiplex PCR, and TCRdb's table has in-frame clones only and misses some. The sample includes around 260,000 clones, about nine tenths of them seen just once. This CDR3 contains 13 residues. With 7 bases removed from V and 6 bases from J, the gap between germline ends came to 13 bases. Per germline, CDR1 SGHDT and CDR2 YYEEEE. Sequencing was performed on peripheral blood. V and J are TRBV5-6 and TRBJ2-2; a possible D gene is TRBD1 (6 bases). The TCR originated in a woman aged 40 to 50 who had recovered from COVID-19. The DNA of the CDR3 is TGTGCCAGCCTTGGACAGTGGTCCGGGGAGCTGTTTTTT. Amino acids: CASLGQWSGELFF.